One and the same sample provided the 14 T cell receptor beta chains below, sequenced in a study of T cell responses to AZD1222 COVID-19 vaccine. The method was immunoSEQ multiplex PCR; TCRdb's version includes in-frame clones alone and lacks a portion of them. The table shows under 200,000 clones, with around 93% occurring only once. The sequences come from peripheral blood, collected on day 0 of AZD1222 vaccination. The receptor source for this set is an adult in good health.

V and J are TRBV5-1 and TRBJ2-3; maybe TRBD2 (5 bases). CDR1 is SGHRS, CDR2 YFSETQ, per germline. This CDR3 spans 13 amino acids. V was trimmed by 1 base and J by 9 bases, leaving 12 bases between them. The CDR3 bases are TGCGCCAGCAGCTTGACTGGAGGCTCAACGCAGTATTTT. Protein product: CASSLTGGSTQYF.

The chain links TRBV4-2 to TRBJ2-5; 14 nucleotides match TRBD2. CDR3 length: 18 residues. Per germline, CDR1 LGHNA and CDR2 YNFKEQ. J gave up 0 bases and V 4 bases, and 7 bases lay outside the gene matches. In nucleotides, the CDR3 is TGTGCCAGCAGCCCCGGGGGACTAGCGGGAGCACACCAAGAGACCCAGTACTTC. This codes for CASSPGGLAGAHQETQYF.

The V gene is TRBV7-9, the J gene TRBJ2-7, with D hard to call. Per the germline V gene, CDR1 is SEHNR and CDR2 is FQNEAQ (reference sequence). The V end lost 5 bases, the J end lost 2 bases, and 10 bases lay between the germline ends. CDR3 size: 13 residues. CDR3 loop: CASSIGTAYEQYF. The CDR3 nucleotides read TGTGCCAGCAGCATTGGAACGGCCTACGAGCAGTACTTC.

The chain recombines TRBV13 with TRBJ1-5; D not resolved. Trimming shortened V by 3 bases and J by 4 bases, and 4 bases separated the two germline ends. The CDR3 totals 12 residues. In germline, CDR1 is PRHDT, CDR2 FYEKMQ (reference sequence). CDR3 nucleotide sequence: TGTGCCAGCAGCTTCGGTAATCAGCCCCAGCATTTT. Protein sequence: CASSFGNQPQHF.

The chain is built from TRBV28 and TRBJ1-5; possible D gene TRBD1, 5 bases. The CDR3 loop spans 16 amino acids. Germline V lookup: CDR1 MDHEN, CDR2 SYDVKM. V was pared by 5 bases and J by 6 bases, with 20 bases between. CDR3 in amino acids: CASSPRKGEFGQPQHF. The CDR3 region has the DNA TGTGCCAGCAGTCCTCGGAAAGGGGAATTTGGTCAGCCCCAGCATTTT.

This chain uses TRBV11-1 with TRBJ2-2; the D gene is possibly TRBD2 (6 bases). This CDR3 comprises 15 residues. Deletions cut 2 bases from V and 4 bases from J, with 11 bases between. In germline, CDR1 is SGHAT, CDR2 FQDESV (reference sequence). This CDR3 is CASSLSSASTGELFF. The CDR3 DNA sequence: TGTGCCAGCAGCTTATCTAGCGCGAGCACCGGGGAGCTGTTTTTT.

This chain connects TRBV7-9 to TRBJ1-2; TRBD1 matches at 12 bases. With V trimmed by 3 bases and J by 14 bases, 7 bases remained unmatched. CDR1 and CDR2 from the germline V gene are SEHNR and FQNEAQ (reference sequence). This CDR3 spans 13 amino acids. CDR3 in amino acids: CASSFRDRGPLTF. The DNA of the CDR3 is TGTGCCAGCAGCTTCCGGGACAGGGGGCCCTTAACCTTC.

The rearrangement joins TRBV12-3 or TRBV12-4 to TRBJ2-6, with D hard to call. The CDR3 loop spans 13 amino acids. Trimming removed 6 bases at V and 0 bases at J, with 3 bases between. The CDR3 DNA sequence: TGTGCCAGCAGCTCCTCTGGGGCCAACGTCCTGACTTTC. Translated: CASSSSGANVLTF.

The V and J genes are TRBV19 and TRBJ2-1; D is perhaps TRBD1 or TRBD2 (5 bases each). The V end was cut by 4 bases, the J end by 12 bases, with 16 bases between. In germline, CDR1 is LNHDA, CDR2 SQIVND (reference sequence). The CDR3 length is 13 residues. CDR3: CASSTPGTRGQFF. In DNA, the CDR3 is TGTGCCAGTAGTACCCCGGGGACCCGCGGGCAGTTCTTC.

V is TRBV24-1 and J is TRBJ1-1, with unresolved D. The CDR3 contains 11 residues. The V and J ends lost 3 bases and 5 bases respectively, with 3 bases between them. Germline CDR1 KGHDR, CDR2 SFDVKD. CDR3 nucleotide sequence: TGTGCCACCAGTGATGGAACTGAAGCTTTCTTT. It specifies CATSDGTEAFF.

This clone was counted between two and nine times. This chain connects TRBV6-5 to TRBJ2-7; D may match TRBD1 or TRBD2 (7 bases each). This CDR3 has 13 amino acids. Trimming took 11 bases from V and 0 from J, leaving 14 bases between them. CDR1 MNHEY and CDR2 SVGAGI come from the germline V gene. This CDR3 reads CAAGGTVSYEQYF. The CDR3 DNA sequence: TGTGCCGCCGGGGGGACAGTCTCCTACGAGCAGTACTTC.

The CDR3 coding sequence is TGTGCCAGCAGTGACTCGGGGAGCTCACCCCTCCACTTT. It is translated as CASSDSGSSPLHF. This chain links TRBV6-4 with TRBJ1-6; D gene ambiguous. Germline values: CDR1 MRHNA, CDR2 SNTAGT. The CDR3 is 13 residues long. V shed 0 bases and J shed 10 bases, with 7 bases lying between them.

This chain links TRBV6-5 with TRBJ2-7; TRBD1 might be the D (7 bases). The ends were cut back, 6 bases at V and 2 bases at J, with 17 bases in the middle. From germline, CDR1 is MNHEY and CDR2 SVGAGI. The CDR3 contains 15 residues. Written as DNA, the CDR3 is TGTGCCAGCAGACCCCAGGGGGGACTTGCCTACGAGCAGTACTTC. This translates into CASRPQGGLAYEQYF.

This chain connects TRBV13 to TRBJ1-6; 7 nucleotides align to TRBD1. V lost 4 bases, J lost 5 bases, and 8 bases stayed unmatched. CDR3 length: 16 residues. Germline assignment: CDR1 PRHDT and CDR2 FYEKMQ (reference sequence). CDR3 sequence reads: CASSSNRDSDNSPLHF. The CDR3 bases are TGTGCCAGCAGCTCTAACCGGGACAGCGATAATTCACCCCTCCACTTT.